Below are 6 T cell receptor beta chains sequenced from a single sample in a study of CXCR3-negative and CXCR3-positive naive CD8 T cells. UMI-labeled 5' RACE TRB cDNA libraries were prepared from the cells. No DNA is given; TCRdb re-called the 5' RACE reads and lists each CDR3 protein once. Recorded for this sample: tens of thousands of distinct CDR3 sequences. These TCRs are of unknown antigen specificity. Overall study findings and caveats: When CXCR3-positive naive cells were set against CXCR3-negative naive cells, the former had more hydrophobic TRB CDR3s.

The sequencing input was naive CXCR3+ CD8+ T cells from blood. The subset here: CD45RO-CCR7+CD27+CD95- naive CD8+ T cells expressing CXCR3 (TNR3+). These receptors were obtained from a human donor in good health. Some clones in this sample may be carry-over from other donors' samples.

This chain joins TRBV12-5 and TRBJ2-1. Germline CDR1 and CDR2: LGHNT and FRNRAP. There are 17 residues in the CDR3. Here the CDR3 reads CASGLVLDRGTYNEQIF. The entire variable domain, with the rest obtained from reference TRBV12-5 and TRBJ2-1, is as follows: DARVTQTPRHKVTEMGQEVTMRCQPILGHNTVFWYRQTMMQGLELLAYFRNRAPLDDSGMPKDRFSAEMPDATLATLKIQPSEPRDSAVYFCASGLVLDRGTYNEQIFGPGTRLTVL.

This chain uses TRBV11-2 with TRBJ2-5; TCRdb calls TRBD1, which cannot be checked without DNA. The CDR3 consists of 15 residues. CDR1 SGHAT and CDR2 FQNNGV come from the germline V gene. CDR3 in amino acids: CASSLDVSGGLTQYF.

The rearrangement links TRBV3-1 to TRBJ2-5. Germline V CDR1 and CDR2: LGHDT, YNNKEL (reference sequence). The CDR3 has 17 residues. CDR3: CASSQDVGGYRQETQYF.

The chain links TRBV20-1 to TRBJ2-3; TCRdb gives TRBD1 as the D gene, but with no DNA this cannot be confirmed. CDR3 size: 17 residues. CDR1 and CDR2 (germline): DFQATT, SNEGSKA (reference sequence). CDR3 region: CSARFLAGGVTTDTQYF.

V and J are TRBV6-4 and TRBJ2-1; TCRdb calls TRBD2, which cannot be checked without DNA. This CDR3 has 18 amino acids. Germline V gives CDR1 MRHNA, CDR2 SNTAGT. The chain's CDR3 is CASSDKQLAGDFANEQFF.

The V and J genes are TRBV29-1 and TRBJ2-3; as DNA is missing, the TRBD2 call by TCRdb cannot be tested. Germline V gene sequence: CDR1 SQVTM, CDR2 ANQGSEA. This CDR3 is 17 amino acids long. The CDR3 here is CSVEDRWEDLLSNTQYF.